What follows is one T cell receptor (beta chain) and its context. The antigen remains unidentified. V was pared by 0 bases and J by 5 bases, with 14 bases between. CDR3 length: 16 amino acids. Germline-derived CDR1 and CDR2 are LNHNV and YYDKDF (reference sequence). This sample was taken from a study of cytomegalovirus exposure and HLA in healthy donors. General observations from the study: It was only CMV serostatus that was available as immune exposure information. An analysis that was carried out later associated 16,000 or so TCR beta sequences with HLA alleles at 0.05 false discovery rate. In an earlier analysis, most TCR beta V segments were productive about 87% or about 30% of the time.

13 Jbeta primers and 60 Vbeta primers were used for the PCR. Under the authors' procedure: A later analysis counted approximately 88 million unique TCR beta chains, some 12 million shared. Measured with immunoSEQ multiplex PCR; TCRdb has only the in-frame clones, and not every one. V, J and clone size were drawn from that table, and D and trimming were deduced from the DNA. The table lists roughly 160,000 clones, 70% to 80% of them singletons. The sequencing sample was made of PBMCs. This receptor was identified in a man aged 50 or older in good health and CMV-seropositive. This chain uses TRBV15 with TRBJ2-4; no reliable D call. In DNA form, the CDR3 reads TGTGCCACCAGCAGAGAAACGCGCGGTGGCGAAAACATTCAGTACTTC. The encoded protein is CATSRETRGGENIQYF.